What follows are 17 T cell receptor beta chains derived from one specimen sequenced in a study of CD8 T cells in ankylosing spondylitis. General study findings and limits: Typical of ankylosing spondylitis blood, it appeared, was a TCR beta motif of eight highly homologous variants.

Their specific antigens are unknown. From the 5' RACE reads, TCRdb called clonotypes with MiXCR, one entry per CDR3 protein. The sample has roughly 490,000 distinct CDR3 sequences, about 5% seen once; the top ten hold around 3.5%. Source material: blood, either unsorted or a sorted T cell fraction (not recorded which). These receptors originate from a male donor with ankylosing spondylitis.

This clonotype has just a few counts. The rearrangement uses TRBV7-3 and TRBJ2-1; TRBD2 agrees at 9 bases. Germline V gives CDR1 SGHTA, CDR2 FQGTGA. The CDR3 spans 17 residues. V lost 5 bases, J lost 0 bases, and 8 bases stayed unmatched. The CDR3 loop is CASSPLGRGGSYNEQFF. In DNA, the CDR3 is TGTGCCAGCAGCCCCCTGGGGCGGGGGGGCTCCTACAATGAGCAGTTCTTC.

This clonotype was found many times. This chain connects TRBV5-1 to TRBJ2-7; 9 nucleotides align to TRBD1. Trimming cost V 0 bases and J 2 bases; bases outside gene matches: 3. CDR1 is SGHRS and CDR2 is YFSETQ in the germline V gene. The CDR3 is 15 amino acids. CDR3 bases: TGCGCCAGCAGCTTGGTGGGGACAGGGCCCTACGAGCAGTACTTC. This codes for CASSLVGTGPYEQYF.

This clonotype was picked up a small number of times. The chain recombines TRBV5-1 with TRBJ2-1; 10 positions agree with TRBD2. With V trimmed by 3 bases and J by 6 bases, 3 bases remained unmatched. Germline V lookup: CDR1 SGHRS, CDR2 YFSETQ. This CDR3 comprises 14 residues. The CDR3 region is CASSSGLATNEQFF. The CDR3 DNA reads as TGCGCCAGCAGCTCGGGACTAGCGACCAATGAGCAGTTCTTC. Using reference TRBV5-1 and TRBJ2-1 for the parts outside the CDR3, the full variable domain is KAGVTQTPRYLIKTRGQQVTLSCSPISGHRSVSWYQQTPGQGLQFLFEYFSETQRNKGNFPGRFSGRQFSNSRSEMNVSTLELGDSALYLCASSSGLATNEQFFGPGTRLTVL.

This clonotype was observed many times. V usage is TRBV5-5 and J usage is TRBJ2-1; TRBD2 is a possible D gene (5 bases). Trimming removed 3 bases from V and 5 bases from J, with 24 bases in between. Germline CDR1 is SGHKS and CDR2 is YYEKEE (reference sequence). This CDR3 spans 18 amino acids. CDR3 protein: CASSWNWPITSLNNEQFF. CDR3 in DNA: TGTGCCAGCAGCTGGAATTGGCCCATAACTAGTCTTAACAATGAGCAGTTCTTC.

The V call is TRBV2, the J call TRBJ1-3, with TRBD1 as a possible D gene (6 bases). CDR1 and CDR2 (germline): SNHLY, FYNNEI. V dropped 6 bases and J dropped 3 bases, with 9 bases sitting between them. CDR3 size: 13 residues. CDR3 in DNA: TGTGCCAGCAGCCAGGGGTTTGGAAACACCATATATTTT. Amino acid sequence: CASSQGFGNTIYF.

This clonotype was found a few times. The chain couples TRBV3-1 to TRBJ1-2; D gene ambiguous. There are 17 residues in the CDR3. Germline CDR1 and CDR2: LGHDT and YNNKEL (reference sequence). V was cut by 0 bases and J by 11 bases, with 25 bases left in between. CDR3 sequence reads: CASSQDPFRQGMKGYTF. The CDR3, as DNA: TGTGCCAGCAGCCAAGATCCCTTTCGACAAGGGATGAAAGGATACACCTTC.

This clonotype was recorded at least ten times. The V gene is TRBV7-2, the J gene TRBJ1-6; D is unclear. Germline CDR1 SGHTA, CDR2 FQGNSA. This CDR3 spans 11 amino acids. V was shortened by 1 base and J by 8 bases, with 0 bases between the two germline ends. This CDR3 is CASSLDSPLHF. CDR3 sequence (DNA): TGTGCCAGCAGCTTAGATTCACCCCTCCACTTT.

The sample holds many counts of this clonotype. The rearrangement uses TRBV7-9 and TRBJ1-2; no definite D call. Germline V gene data show CDR1 as SEHNR and CDR2 as FQNEAQ (reference sequence). This CDR3 region has 14 residues. The ends were cut back, 5 bases at V and 7 bases at J, with 17 bases in the middle. Here the CDR3 DNA reads TGTGCCAGCAGCCCCAAAACGTTTTGGGGTGGCTACACCTTC. This sequence encodes CASSPKTFWGGYTF.

Ten or more counts support this clonotype. V is TRBV10-3 and J is TRBJ1-1; 7 bases map to TRBD1. This CDR3 is 13 amino acids long. The germline CDR1 and CDR2 sequences are ENHRY and SYGVKD. V was pared by 7 bases and J by 0 bases, with 2 bases of the junction left unmatched. CDR3 nucleotides: TGTGCCATCACGGGACAGATGAACACTGAAGCTTTCTTT. Its translation is CAITGQMNTEAFF.

This clonotype was recorded many times. V usage is TRBV20-1 and J usage is TRBJ2-3, with 9 bases identical to TRBD1. Germline values: CDR1 DFQATT, CDR2 SNEGSKA (reference sequence). The CDR3 length is 14 residues. With V trimmed by 6 bases and J by 1 base, 5 bases remained unmatched. CDR3 sequence: CSAGDRVGTDTQYF. In DNA form, the CDR3 reads TGCAGTGCAGGGGACAGGGTCGGCACAGATACGCAGTATTTT.

This clonotype has more than one count but fewer than ten. This chain connects TRBV24-1 to TRBJ2-2; 7 nucleotides agree with TRBD1. The CDR3 is 17 residues long. Germline assignment: CDR1 KGHDR and CDR2 SFDVKD. V dropped 3 bases and J dropped 1; count of bases not matched to a gene: 7. For the CDR3, the DNA is TGTGCCACCAGTGATCCAACAGGGGACATGAACACCGGGGAGCTGTTTTTT. It translates to CATSDPTGDMNTGELFF.

This clonotype was seen at least ten times. The V call is TRBV11-1, the J call TRBJ2-3, with TRBD1 matching 7 bases. The V segment lost 4 bases and the J segment 1 base; nucleotides outside the gene matches: 14. Germline assignment: CDR1 SGHAT and CDR2 FQDESV (reference sequence). The length of the CDR3 is 18 residues. DNA of the CDR3: TGTGCCAGCAGCTCACGCCGGGACAGTGCCCGCCGCACAGATACGCAGTATTTT. Protein product: CASSSRRDSARRTDTQYF. The variable domain in full, with the rest retrieved from reference TRBV11-1 and TRBJ2-3, is EAEVAQSPRYKITEKSQAVAFWCDPISGHATLYWYRQILGQGPELLVQFQDESVVDDSQLPKDRFSAERLKGVDSTLKIQPAELGDSAMYLCASSSRRDSARRTDTQYFGPGTRLTVL.

In its sample, this clonotype was seen many times. V usage is TRBV18 and J usage is TRBJ2-2; TRBD1 matches 7 bases. Germline V gene lookup returns CDR1 KGHSH and CDR2 LQKENI. Losses at the gene ends were 1 base for V and 7 bases for J; bases not matched to a gene: 3. This CDR3 has 14 residues. The CDR3 nucleotides read TGTGCCAGCTCACCACAACAGGGGTACGGGGAGCTGTTTTTT. Translation gives CASSPQQGYGELFF.

This clonotype was seen repeatedly, ten times or more. V gene TRBV20-1 combines with J gene TRBJ2-1; tentatively, D is TRBD1 (6 bases). There are 13 residues in the CDR3. Per the germline V gene, CDR1 is DFQATT and CDR2 is SNEGSKA (reference sequence). V dropped 8 bases and J dropped 4 bases, with 15 bases sitting between them. The CDR3 sequence is CSKPTGTYNEQFF. CDR3 sequence (DNA): TGCAGTAAACCGACAGGCACTTACAATGAGCAGTTCTTC.

This clonotype was detected ten times or more. The chain uses TRBV6-5 and TRBJ2-3, with D perhaps TRBD2 (6 bases). Germline assignment: CDR1 MNHEY and CDR2 SVGAGI. Trimming removed 2 bases from V and 5 bases from J, with 17 bases in between. The CDR3 extends over 16 amino acids. CDR3 sequence reads: CASSYHPPREEDTQYF. The CDR3 nucleotides read TGTGCCAGCAGTTACCACCCTCCGCGGGAAGAAGATACGCAGTATTTT.

This clonotype has a count of ten or more. The J gene is TRBJ1-1, the V gene TRBV9, with D unclear. CDR1 and CDR2 (germline): SGDLS, YYNGEE. The V and J ends lost 4 bases and 9 bases respectively, with 16 bases between them. The CDR3 sequence is 13 residues long. In DNA form, the CDR3 reads TGTGCCAGCAGCCCCCGTGGGAGTATACAAGCTTTCTTT. Its translation is CASSPRGSIQAFF.

This clonotype was picked up many times. The genes are TRBV6-5 and TRBJ1-5; D remains unclear. The germline gives CDR1 MNHEY, CDR2 SVGAGI. There are 12 residues in the CDR3. The ends were cut back, 2 bases at V and 9 bases at J, with 8 bases in the middle. CDR3 sequence: CASSYPLGPQHF. The CDR3 coding sequence is TGTGCCAGCAGTTACCCCCTGGGGCCCCAGCATTTT.